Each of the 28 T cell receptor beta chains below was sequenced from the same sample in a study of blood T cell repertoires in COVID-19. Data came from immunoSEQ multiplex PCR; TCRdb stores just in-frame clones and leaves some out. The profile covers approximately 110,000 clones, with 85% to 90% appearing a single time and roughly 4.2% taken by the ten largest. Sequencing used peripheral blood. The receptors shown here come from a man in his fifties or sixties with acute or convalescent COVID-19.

CDR3 residues: CASSLRGEWGYGYTF. DNA for the CDR3: TGTGCCAGCAGCCTTCGGGGGGAGTGGGGCTATGGCTACACCTTC. The chain is built from TRBV28 and TRBJ1-2; a weak D match, TRBD1 (5 bases). Looked up from germline, CDR1 is MDHEN and CDR2 is SYDVKM. The V end lost 6 bases, the J end lost 4 bases, and 18 bases lay between the germline ends. The CDR3 sequence is 15 residues long.

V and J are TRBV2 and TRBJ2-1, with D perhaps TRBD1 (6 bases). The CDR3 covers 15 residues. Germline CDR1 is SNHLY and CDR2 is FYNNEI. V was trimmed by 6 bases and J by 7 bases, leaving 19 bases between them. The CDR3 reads CASRKDRGGSNEQFF. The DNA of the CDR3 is TGTGCCAGCAGGAAAGACAGAGGGGGTTCGAATGAGCAGTTCTTC.

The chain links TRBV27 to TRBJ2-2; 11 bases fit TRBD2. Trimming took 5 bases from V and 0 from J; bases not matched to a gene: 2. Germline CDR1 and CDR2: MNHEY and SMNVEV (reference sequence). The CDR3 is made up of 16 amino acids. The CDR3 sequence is CASSQGLAANTGELFF. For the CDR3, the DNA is TGTGCCAGCAGTCAGGGACTAGCGGCGAACACCGGGGAGCTGTTTTTT.

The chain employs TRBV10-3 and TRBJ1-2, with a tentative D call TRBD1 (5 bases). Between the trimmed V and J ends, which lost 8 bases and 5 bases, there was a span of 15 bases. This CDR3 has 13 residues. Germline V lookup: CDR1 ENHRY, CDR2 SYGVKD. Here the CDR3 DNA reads TGTGCCATCCCAAGGCAGGGAGGGTATGGCTACACCTTC. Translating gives CAIPRQGGYGYTF.

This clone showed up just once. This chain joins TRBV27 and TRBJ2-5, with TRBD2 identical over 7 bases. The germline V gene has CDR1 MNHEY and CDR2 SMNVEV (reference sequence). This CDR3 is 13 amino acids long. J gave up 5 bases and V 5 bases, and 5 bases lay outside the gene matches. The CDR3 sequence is CASSAGLSETQYF. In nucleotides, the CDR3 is TGTGCCAGCAGTGCGGGACTATCGGAGACCCAGTACTTC.

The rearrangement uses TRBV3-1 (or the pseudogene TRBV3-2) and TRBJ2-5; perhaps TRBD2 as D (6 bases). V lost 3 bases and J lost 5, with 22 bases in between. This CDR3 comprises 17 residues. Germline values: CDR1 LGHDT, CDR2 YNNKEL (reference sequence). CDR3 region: CASSHALKRREGETQYF. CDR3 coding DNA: TGTGCCAGCAGCCATGCTCTAAAACGGAGGGAAGGGGAGACCCAGTACTTC.

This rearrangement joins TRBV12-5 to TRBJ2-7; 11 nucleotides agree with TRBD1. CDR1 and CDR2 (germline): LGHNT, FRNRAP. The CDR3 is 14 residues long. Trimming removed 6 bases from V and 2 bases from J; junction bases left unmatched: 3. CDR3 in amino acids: CASGPGQGAYEQYF. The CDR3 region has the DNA TGTGCTAGTGGCCCGGGACAGGGGGCCTACGAGCAGTACTTC.

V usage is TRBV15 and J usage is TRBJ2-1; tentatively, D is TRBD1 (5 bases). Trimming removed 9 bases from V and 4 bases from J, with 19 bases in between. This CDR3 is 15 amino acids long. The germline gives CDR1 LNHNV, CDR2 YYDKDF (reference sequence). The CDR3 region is CATSDGAASYNEQFF. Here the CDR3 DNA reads TGTGCCACATCCGATGGGGCGGCGAGTTACAATGAGCAGTTCTTC. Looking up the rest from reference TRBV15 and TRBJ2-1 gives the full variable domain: DAMVIQNPRYQVTQFGKPVTLSCSQTLNHNVMYWYQQKSSQAPKLLFHYYDKDFNNEADTPDNFQSRRPNTSFCFLDIRSPGLGDTAMYLCATSDGAASYNEQFFGPGTRLTVL.

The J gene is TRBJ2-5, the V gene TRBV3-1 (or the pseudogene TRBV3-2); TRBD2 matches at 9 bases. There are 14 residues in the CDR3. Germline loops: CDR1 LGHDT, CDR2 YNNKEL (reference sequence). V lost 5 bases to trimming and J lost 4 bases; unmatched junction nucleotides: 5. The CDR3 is CASSSGTSLETQYF. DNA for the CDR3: TGTGCCAGCAGCTCCGGGACTAGCCTAGAGACCCAGTACTTC.

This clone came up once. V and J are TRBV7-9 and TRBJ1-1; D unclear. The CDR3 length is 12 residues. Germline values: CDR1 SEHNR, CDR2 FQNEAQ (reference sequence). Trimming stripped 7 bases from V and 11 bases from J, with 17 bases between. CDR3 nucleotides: TGTGCCAGCATCCGAACCAACTCGGGGGCTTTCTTT. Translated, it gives CASIRTNSGAFF.

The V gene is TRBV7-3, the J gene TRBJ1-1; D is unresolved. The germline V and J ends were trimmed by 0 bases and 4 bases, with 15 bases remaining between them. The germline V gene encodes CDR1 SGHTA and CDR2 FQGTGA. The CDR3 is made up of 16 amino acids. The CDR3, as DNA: TGTGCCAGCAGCTTAACATCTCCGAGTCGGGGCACTGAAGCTTTCTTT. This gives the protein CASSLTSPSRGTEAFF.

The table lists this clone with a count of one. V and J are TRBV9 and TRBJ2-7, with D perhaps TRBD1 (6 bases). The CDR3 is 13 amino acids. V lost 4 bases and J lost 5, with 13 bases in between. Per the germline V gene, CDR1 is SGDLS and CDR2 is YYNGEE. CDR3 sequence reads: CASSIDRFHEQYF. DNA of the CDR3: TGTGCCAGCAGCATTGACAGGTTCCACGAGCAGTACTTC.

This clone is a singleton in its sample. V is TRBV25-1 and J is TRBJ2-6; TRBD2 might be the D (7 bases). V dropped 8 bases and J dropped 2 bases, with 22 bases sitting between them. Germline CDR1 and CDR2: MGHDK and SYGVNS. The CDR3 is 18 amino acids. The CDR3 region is CASAQGRGNSAGANVLTF. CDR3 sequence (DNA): TGTGCCAGCGCCCAAGGGAGGGGGAATTCGGCTGGGGCCAACGTCCTGACTTTC.

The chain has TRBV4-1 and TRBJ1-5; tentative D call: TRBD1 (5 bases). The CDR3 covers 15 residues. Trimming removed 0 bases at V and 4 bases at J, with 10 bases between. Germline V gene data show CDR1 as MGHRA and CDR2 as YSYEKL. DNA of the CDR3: TGCGCCAGCAGCCAAGACTGGACAAGAAATCAGCCCCAGCATTTT. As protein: CASSQDWTRNQPQHF.

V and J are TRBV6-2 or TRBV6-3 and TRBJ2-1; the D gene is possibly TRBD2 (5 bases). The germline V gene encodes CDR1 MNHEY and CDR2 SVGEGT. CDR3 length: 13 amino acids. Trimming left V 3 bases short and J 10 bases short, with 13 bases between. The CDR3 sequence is CASSYQDYTEQFF. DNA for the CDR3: TGTGCCAGCAGTTATCAAGACTATACAGAGCAGTTCTTC.

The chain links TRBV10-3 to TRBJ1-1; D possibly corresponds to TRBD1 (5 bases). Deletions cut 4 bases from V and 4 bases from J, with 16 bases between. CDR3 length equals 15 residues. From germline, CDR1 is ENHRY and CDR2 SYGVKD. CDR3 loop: CAISGDLKPGTEAFF. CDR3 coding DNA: TGTGCCATCAGTGGGGACTTGAAACCCGGCACTGAAGCTTTCTTT.

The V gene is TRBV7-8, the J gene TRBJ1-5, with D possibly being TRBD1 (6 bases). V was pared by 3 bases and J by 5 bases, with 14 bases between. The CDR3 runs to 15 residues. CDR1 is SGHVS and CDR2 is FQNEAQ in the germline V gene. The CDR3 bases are TGTGCCAGCAGCTTCCTGGGGGGGCGCGATCAGCCCCAGCATTTT. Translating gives CASSFLGGRDQPQHF.

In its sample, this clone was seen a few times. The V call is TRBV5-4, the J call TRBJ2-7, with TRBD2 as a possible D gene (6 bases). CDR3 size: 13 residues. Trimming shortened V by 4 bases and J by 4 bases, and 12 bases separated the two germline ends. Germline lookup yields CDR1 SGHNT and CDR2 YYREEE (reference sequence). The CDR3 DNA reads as TGTGCCAGCAGCCCCGCGGGGACGTACGAGCAGTACTTC. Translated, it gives CASSPAGTYEQYF.

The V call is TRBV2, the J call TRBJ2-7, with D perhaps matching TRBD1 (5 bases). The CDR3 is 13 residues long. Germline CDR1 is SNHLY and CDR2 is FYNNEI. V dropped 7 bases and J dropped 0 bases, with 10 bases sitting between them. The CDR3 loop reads CASNGQGSYEQYF. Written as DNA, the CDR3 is TGTGCCAGCAATGGGCAGGGCTCCTACGAGCAGTACTTC. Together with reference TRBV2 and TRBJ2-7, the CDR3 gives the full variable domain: EPEVTQTPSHQVTQMGQEVILRCVPISNHLYFYWYRQILGQKVEFLVSFYNNEISEKSEIFDDQFSVERPDGSNFTLKIRSTKLEDSAMYFCASNGQGSYEQYFGPGTRLTVT.

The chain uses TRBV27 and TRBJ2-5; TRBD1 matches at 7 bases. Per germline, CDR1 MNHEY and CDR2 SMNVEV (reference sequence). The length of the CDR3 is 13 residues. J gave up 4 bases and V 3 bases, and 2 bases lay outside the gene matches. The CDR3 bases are TGTGCCAGCAGTTTGAACAGGGGAGAGACCCAGTACTTC. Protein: CASSLNRGETQYF.

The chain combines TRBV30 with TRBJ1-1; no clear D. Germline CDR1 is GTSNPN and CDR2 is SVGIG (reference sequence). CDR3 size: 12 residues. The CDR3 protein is CATEGRGTEAFF. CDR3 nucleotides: TGTGCAACCGAGGGTCGGGGCACTGAAGCTTTCTTT.

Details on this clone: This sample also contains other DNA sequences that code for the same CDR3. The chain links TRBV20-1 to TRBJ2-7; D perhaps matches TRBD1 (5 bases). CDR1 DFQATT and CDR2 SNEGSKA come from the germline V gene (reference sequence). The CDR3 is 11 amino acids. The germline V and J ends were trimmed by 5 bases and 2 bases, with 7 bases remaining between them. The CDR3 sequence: CSALRAYEQYF. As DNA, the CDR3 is TGCAGTGCTCTCAGGGCCTACGAGCAGTACTTC.

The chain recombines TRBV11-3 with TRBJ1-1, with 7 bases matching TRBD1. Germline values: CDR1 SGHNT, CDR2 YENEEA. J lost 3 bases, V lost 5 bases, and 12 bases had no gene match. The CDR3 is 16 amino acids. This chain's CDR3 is CASSPRQGKRDTEAFF. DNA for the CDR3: TGTGCCAGCAGCCCAAGACAGGGCAAGAGGGACACTGAAGCTTTCTTT.

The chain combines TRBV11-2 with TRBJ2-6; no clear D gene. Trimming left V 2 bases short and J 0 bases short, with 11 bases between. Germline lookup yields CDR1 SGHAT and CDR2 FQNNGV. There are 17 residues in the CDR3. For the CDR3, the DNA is TGTGCCAGCAGCTTATATATCGTGTCCTCTGGGGCCAACGTCCTGACTTTC. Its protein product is CASSLYIVSSGANVLTF.

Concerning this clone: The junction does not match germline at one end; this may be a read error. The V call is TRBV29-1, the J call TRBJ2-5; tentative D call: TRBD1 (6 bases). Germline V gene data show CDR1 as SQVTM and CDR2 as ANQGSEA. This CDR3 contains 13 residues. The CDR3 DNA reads TGCAGCGCTGAATGGGGGCTACAAGAGACCCAGTACTTC. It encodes CSAEWGLQETQYF.

CDR3 residues: CAISERQLYEQYF. In DNA form, the CDR3 reads TGTGCCATCAGTGAAAGACAGCTCTACGAGCAGTACTTC. The chain recombines TRBV10-3 with TRBJ2-7, with D maybe TRBD1 (5 bases). Germline V gives CDR1 ENHRY, CDR2 SYGVKD. Trimming removed 3 bases from V and 3 bases from J, with 9 bases in between. The CDR3 loop spans 13 amino acids.

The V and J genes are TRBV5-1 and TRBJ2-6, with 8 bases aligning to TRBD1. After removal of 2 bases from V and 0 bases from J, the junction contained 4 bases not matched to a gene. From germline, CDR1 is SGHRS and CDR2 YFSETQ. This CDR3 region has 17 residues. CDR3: CASSLETGGSGANVLTF. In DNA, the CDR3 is TGCGCCAGCAGCTTAGAAACAGGGGGCTCTGGGGCCAACGTCCTGACTTTC. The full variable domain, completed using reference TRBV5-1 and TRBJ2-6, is KAGVTQTPRYLIKTRGQQVTLSCSPISGHRSVSWYQQTPGQGLQFLFEYFSETQRNKGNFPGRFSGRQFSNSRSEMNVSTLELGDSALYLCASSLETGGSGANVLTFGAGSRLTVL.

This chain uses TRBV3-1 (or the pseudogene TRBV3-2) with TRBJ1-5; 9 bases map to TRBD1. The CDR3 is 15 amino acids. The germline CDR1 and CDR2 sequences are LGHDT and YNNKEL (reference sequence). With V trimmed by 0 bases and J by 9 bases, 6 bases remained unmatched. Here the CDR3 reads CASSQDLGQGPPQHF. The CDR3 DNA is TGTGCCAGCAGCCAAGATCTGGGACAGGGCCCGCCCCAGCATTTT.